A single T cell receptor (beta chain) is shown here with its context. The antigen is undetermined. CDR1 SGHNT and CDR2 YYREEE come from the germline V gene (reference sequence). J lost 3 bases, V lost 0 bases, and 3 bases had no gene match. This CDR3 has 14 residues. The PCR used 60 Vbeta and 13 Jbeta primers. Clones were sequenced by immunoSEQ multiplex PCR, and TCRdb holds only the in-frame ones, with some missing. The table records more than 110,000 clones, approximately 80% of them present only once. This sample stems from a study of cytomegalovirus exposure and HLA in healthy donors. Study-level findings and limits: In a later analysis, V- and J-gene trimming of beta chains associated with a DCLRE1C missense variant, replicated independently. Accurate HLA-A and HLA-B prediction from TCR beta sequences was reported for most subjects.

The sample consisted of PBMCs. V usage is TRBV5-4 and J usage is TRBJ2-7, with TRBD1 matching over 7 bases. The TCR was taken from a male donor in good health and CMV-seronegative. CDR3 sequence (DNA): TGTGCCAGCAGCTTGGGGGGACAGTTCTACGAGCAGTACTTC. Translation gives CASSLGGQFYEQYF. The variable domain in full, completed from reference TRBV5-4 and TRBJ2-7, reads ETGVTQSPTHLIKTRGQQVTLRCSSQSGHNTVSWYQQALGQGPQFIFQYYREEENGRGNFPPRFSGLQFPNYSSELNVNALELDDSALYLCASSLGGQFYEQYFGPGTRLTVT.